Listed below are T cell receptor beta chains from one sample, sequenced in a study of OX40 agonist ivuxolimab in advanced cancers. TCRdb keeps only in-frame clones here, not all; method: immunoSEQ multiplex PCR. The table records some 130,000 clones, about 93% of them present only once. The sequences come from CD4+ or CD8+ T cells sorted from blood, collected in a trial of the OX40 agonist ivuxolimab. All receptors derive from an adult with an advanced solid tumor such as melanoma, head and neck, liver or kidney cancer. Both conserved end residues are trimmed from each CDR3. A clone size is listed for some rows: how often the clone was seen (once, few, many), or a class if it is expanded.

TRBV7-2	.	TRBJ2-3	ASREGGGTDTQY
TRBV5-4	.	TRBJ1-1	ASSNRARGTEAF
TRBV11-2	.	TRBJ2-5	ASSLVYPTSGKETQY
TRBV5-1	.	TRBJ1-1	ASSSQGVTEAF
TRBV15	.	TRBJ1-5	ATSRDRNVQPQH
TRBV14	.	TRBJ1-2	ASSQAQGMANYGYT
TRBV6-5	.	TRBJ1-5	ASSYDRGNQPQH
TRBV5-4	.	TRBJ1-6	ASSWGTARDSPLH
TRBV19	.	TRBJ1-4	ASSIPFPTGLKDEKLF
TRBV2	.	TRBJ2-7	ASSAQGYEQY
TRBV6-5	.	TRBJ2-3	ASSFHREAQGDTQY
TRBV7-3	.	TRBJ2-7	ASSLNRGPYEQY
TRBV7-9	.	TRBJ1-1	ASSLTGQEAF
TRBV7-3	.	TRBJ2-3	ASSPAPGGTNTQY
TRBV28	.	TRBJ2-2	ASSSDNGELF
TRBV6-6	.	TRBJ1-2	ASSRGYGYT
TRBV7-3	.	TRBJ2-4	ASSLGTSGAKNIQY
TRBV19	.	TRBJ1-2	ASRDHGTGGESGYT
TRBV6-5	few	TRBJ1-6	ASSPTRQWETLH
TRBV6-5	few	TRBJ1-1	ASSRRRREEAF
TRBV7-2	.	TRBJ2-1	ASSFYDEQF
TRBV7-2	.	TRBJ1-2	ASSLEGRGALNYGYT
TRBV19	.	TRBJ1-4	ASSARQSLF
TRBV6-6	.	TRBJ2-5	ASSPAGAGETQY
TRBV7-9	.	TRBJ1-2	ASGRGTNYGYT
TRBV6-1	.	TRBJ1-3	ASNPQGSSGNTIY
TRBV12-5	.	TRBJ2-1	ASGTTPYEQF
TRBV11-2	.	TRBJ1-2	ASSLGRYSINYGYT
TRBV11-2	.	TRBJ1-5	ASSPTGFNQPQH
TRBV7-2	.	TRBJ1-2	ASSSTRGRTANYGYT
TRBV7-2	.	TRBJ2-7	ASSFAGVNEQY
TRBV28	.	TRBJ1-5	ASSPSYQGPQH
TRBV7-6	once	TRBJ2-3	ASSLLPGTQY
TRBV4-3	.	TRBJ2-7	ASSQGQGSSYEQY
TRBV4-1	.	TRBJ2-1	ASSQVRDIFNEQF
TRBV6-1	once	TRBJ1-6	ASRYSASYNSPLH
TRBV6-6	.	TRBJ1-1	ASMGGDTEAF
TRBV4-3	.	TRBJ1-2	ASSQDHRGLYGYT
TRBV25-1	.	TRBJ1-1	ASSDNMNTEAF
TRBV28	.	TRBJ2-5	ASSLATPPGLALETQY
TRBV5-4	.	TRBJ1-1	ASSLGGWNTEAF
TRBV4-3	.	TRBJ1-2	ASSQDPGNYGYT
TRBV6-5	.	TRBJ1-4	ASSYVGGSNEKLF
TRBV4-2	.	TRBJ1-5	ASTLHDSNSNQPQH
TRBV4-1	.	TRBJ1-6	ASSQETPPRGSLH
TRBV6-6	.	TRBJ2-7	ASSSPSGGSYEQY
TRBV6-1	.	TRBJ1-3	ASWGAGAGNTIY
TRBV5-1	.	TRBJ2-1	ASSLEGQTHYNEQF
TRBV18	.	TRBJ2-7	ASSPSSGKAYEQY
TRBV2	.	TRBJ2-1	ASTPDHRVHEQF
TRBV7-9	.	TRBJ1-6	ASSLELRASGNSPLH
TRBV4-3	few	TRBJ2-5	ASSQGIRWRAEPQETQY
TRBV6-5	.	TRBJ1-3	ASSYLAGSGNTIY
TRBV28	.	TRBJ1-3	ASSFRTHSGNTIY
TRBV25-1	.	TRBJ2-1	ASSEWDRGYNEQF
TRBV7-2	.	TRBJ1-2	ASSLVTGGTYGYT
TRBV7-8	.	TRBJ1-5	ASSLERTSNQPQH
TRBV10-3	.	TRBJ2-7	AISEGTSGSYEQY
TRBV6-6	.	TRBJ2-7	ASSYAQGVHEQY